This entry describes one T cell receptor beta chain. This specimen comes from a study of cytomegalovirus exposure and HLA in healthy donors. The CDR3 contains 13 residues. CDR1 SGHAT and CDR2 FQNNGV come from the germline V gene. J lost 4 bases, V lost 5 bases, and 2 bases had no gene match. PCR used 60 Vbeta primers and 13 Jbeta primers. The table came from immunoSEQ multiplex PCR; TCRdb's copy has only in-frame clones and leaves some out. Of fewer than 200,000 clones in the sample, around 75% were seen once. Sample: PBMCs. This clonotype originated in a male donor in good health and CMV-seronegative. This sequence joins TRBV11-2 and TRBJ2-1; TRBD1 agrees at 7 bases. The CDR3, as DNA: TGTGCCAGCAGCAAGGGACAGTACAATGAGCAGTTCTTC. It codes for CASSKGQYNEQFF.